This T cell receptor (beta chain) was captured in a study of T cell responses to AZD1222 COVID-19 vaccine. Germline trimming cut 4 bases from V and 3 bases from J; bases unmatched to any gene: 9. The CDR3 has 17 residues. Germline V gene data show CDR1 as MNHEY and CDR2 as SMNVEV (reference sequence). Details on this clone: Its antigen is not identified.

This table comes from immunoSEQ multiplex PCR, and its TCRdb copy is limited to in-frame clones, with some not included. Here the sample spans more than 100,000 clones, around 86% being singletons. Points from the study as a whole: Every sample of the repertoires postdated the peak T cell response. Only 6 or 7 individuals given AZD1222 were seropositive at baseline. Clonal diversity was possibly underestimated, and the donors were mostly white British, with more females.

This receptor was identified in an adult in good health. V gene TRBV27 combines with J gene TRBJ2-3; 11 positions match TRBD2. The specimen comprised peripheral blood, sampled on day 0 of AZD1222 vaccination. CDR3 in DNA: TGTGCCAGCAGTTGGAATCCCCGACTAGCGGGGACAGATACGCAGTATTTT. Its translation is CASSWNPRLAGTDTQYF.